This T cell receptor (beta chain) emerged from a study of blood T cell repertoires in COVID-19. Background on the study: T cells, B-cell-depleted T cells, or PBMCs supplied cDNA or gDNA.

Generated by immunoSEQ multiplex PCR, the TCRdb table keeps only in-frame clones and is missing some. In the table there are approximately 210,000 clones, about 86% of which are singletons. The V end was cut by 5 bases, the J end by 3 bases, with 15 bases between. The V gene's germline CDR1 is SGDLS and CDR2 YYNGEE. The CDR3 length is 15 residues. The chain couples TRBV9 to TRBJ2-1, with D tentatively TRBD2 (6 bases). Sequencing was done on a sample of peripheral blood. The TCR was taken from a man aged 18 to 29 with active or convalescent COVID-19. The CDR3 nucleotides read TGTGCCAGCAGTACCTGGGGGGAACTCTACAATGAGCAGTTCTTC. Its protein product is CASSTWGELYNEQFF.